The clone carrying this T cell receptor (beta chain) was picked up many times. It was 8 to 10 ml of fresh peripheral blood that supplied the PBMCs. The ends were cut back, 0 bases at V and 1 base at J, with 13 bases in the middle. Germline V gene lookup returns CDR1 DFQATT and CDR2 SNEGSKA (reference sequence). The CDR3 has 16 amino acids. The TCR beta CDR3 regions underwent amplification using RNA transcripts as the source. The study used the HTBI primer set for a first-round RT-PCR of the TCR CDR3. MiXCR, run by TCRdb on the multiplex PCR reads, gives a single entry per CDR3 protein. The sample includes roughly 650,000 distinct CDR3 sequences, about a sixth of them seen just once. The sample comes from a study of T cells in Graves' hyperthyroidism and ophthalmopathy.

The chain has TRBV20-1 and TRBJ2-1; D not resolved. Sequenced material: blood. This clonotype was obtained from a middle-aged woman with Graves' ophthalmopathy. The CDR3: CSARDGRKWSYNEQFF. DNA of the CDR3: TGCAGTGCTAGAGATGGCCGTAAGTGGTCCTACAATGAGCAGTTCTTC.